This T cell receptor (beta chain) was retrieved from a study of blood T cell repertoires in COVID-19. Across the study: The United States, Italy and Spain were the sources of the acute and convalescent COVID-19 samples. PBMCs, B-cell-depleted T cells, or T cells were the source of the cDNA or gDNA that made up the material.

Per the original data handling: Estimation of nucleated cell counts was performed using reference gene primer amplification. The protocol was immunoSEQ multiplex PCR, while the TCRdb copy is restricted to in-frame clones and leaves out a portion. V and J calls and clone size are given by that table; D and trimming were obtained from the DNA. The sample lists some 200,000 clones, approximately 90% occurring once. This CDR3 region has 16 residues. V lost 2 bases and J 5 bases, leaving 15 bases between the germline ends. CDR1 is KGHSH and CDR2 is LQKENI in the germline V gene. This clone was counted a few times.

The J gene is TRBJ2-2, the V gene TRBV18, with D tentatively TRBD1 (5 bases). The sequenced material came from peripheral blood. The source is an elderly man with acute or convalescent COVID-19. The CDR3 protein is CASSPFTGRSTGELFF. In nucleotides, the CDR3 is TGTGCCAGCTCACCATTTACAGGCCGTTCGACCGGGGAGCTGTTTTTT.